One and the same sample provided the 7 T cell receptor beta chains below, sequenced in a study of T-cell memory formation after mild COVID-19. From the 5' RACE reads, TCRdb called clonotypes with MiXCR, one entry per CDR3 protein. Of fewer than 700,000 distinct CDR3 sequences in the sample, approximately 21% were seen once. The specimen sequenced was PBMCs or a T cell subset sorted from them (not recorded which). The receptors stem from an adult woman who had mild COVID-19 (a few samples of this study predate the infection). Cell type and time point are not known.

The chain joins TRBV2 to TRBJ1-2; 7 nucleotides align to TRBD1. Germline CDR1 is SNHLY and CDR2 is FYNNEI. The CDR3 is 14 amino acids. V shed 6 bases and J 8 bases; nucleotides not matched to a gene: 12. The CDR3 coding sequence is TGTGCCAGCAGGAGGACAGGAATAGCTTCGGGCTACACCTTC. Residues: CASRRTGIASGYTF.

This clonotype was observed a handful of times. This chain links TRBV18 with TRBJ1-1, with D hard to call. V lost 6 bases to trimming and J lost 0 bases, with 11 bases between them. There are 14 residues in the CDR3. Germline CDR1 reads KGHSH; CDR2 reads LQKENI. The chain's CDR3 is CASSSDSMNTEAFF. The CDR3, as DNA: TGTGCCAGCTCTTCGGACTCTATGAACACTGAAGCTTTCTTT. Full variable domain (remainder filled in from reference TRBV18 and TRBJ1-1): NAGVMQNPRHLVRRRGQEARLRCSPMKGHSHVYWYRQLPEEGLKFMVYLQKENIIDESGMPKERFSAEFPKEGPSILRIQQVVRGDSAAYFCASSSDSMNTEAFFGQGTRLTVV.

The V and J genes are TRBV10-3 and TRBJ2-5; possibly TRBD1 for D (6 bases). Germline assignment: CDR1 ENHRY and CDR2 SYGVKD. This CDR3 is built from 16 residues. V was shortened by 0 bases and J by 1 base, with 12 bases between the two germline ends. The CDR3 DNA reads as TGTGCCATCAGTGAGTCGTTTGGGGACACCCAAGAGACCCAGTACTTC. It is translated as CAISESFGDTQETQYF.

This clonotype turned up a few times. The chain uses TRBV5-1 and TRBJ2-7; unclear D gene. Trimming removed 0 bases at V and 5 bases at J, with 9 bases between. Per the germline V gene, CDR1 is SGHRS and CDR2 is YFSETQ. The CDR3 has 13 residues. The DNA of the CDR3 is TGCGCCAGCAGCTTGGGACCGAAGGACGAGCAGTACTTC. This sequence encodes CASSLGPKDEQYF. The variable domain in full, with the rest retrieved from reference TRBV5-1 and TRBJ2-7, is KAGVTQTPRYLIKTRGQQVTLSCSPISGHRSVSWYQQTPGQGLQFLFEYFSETQRNKGNFPGRFSGRQFSNSRSEMNVSTLELGDSALYLCASSLGPKDEQYFGPGTRLTVT.

The chain recombines TRBV6-1 with TRBJ1-1; TRBD1 is a possible D gene (6 bases). The CDR3 covers 12 residues. With 6 bases removed from V and 6 bases from J, the gap between germline ends came to 11 bases. Germline values: CDR1 MNHNS, CDR2 SASEGT. The CDR3 DNA reads as TGTGCCAGCAGGGACCAGGGGCCTGAAGCTTTCTTT. It specifies CASRDQGPEAFF.

The genes are TRBV24-1 and TRBJ2-3; 7 nucleotides match TRBD2. The length of the CDR3 is 14 residues. The V gene end was trimmed by 4 bases and the J gene end by 6 bases; junction bases not matched to a gene: 6. The germline V gene encodes CDR1 KGHDR and CDR2 SFDVKD. CDR3 residues: CATSEHTSVDTQYF. The CDR3 nucleotides are TGTGCCACCAGTGAGCATACTAGCGTGGATACGCAGTATTTT.

The V and J genes are TRBV20-1 and TRBJ2-1; D might be TRBD1 or TRBD2, each matching 5 bases. Germline lookup yields CDR1 DFQATT and CDR2 SNEGSKA (reference sequence). This CDR3 contains 15 residues. The V end was cut by 4 bases, the J end by 0 bases, with 13 bases between. The CDR3 sequence: CSAMRGHSSYNEQFF. DNA of the CDR3: TGCAGTGCTATGAGGGGCCATAGCTCCTACAATGAGCAGTTCTTC.